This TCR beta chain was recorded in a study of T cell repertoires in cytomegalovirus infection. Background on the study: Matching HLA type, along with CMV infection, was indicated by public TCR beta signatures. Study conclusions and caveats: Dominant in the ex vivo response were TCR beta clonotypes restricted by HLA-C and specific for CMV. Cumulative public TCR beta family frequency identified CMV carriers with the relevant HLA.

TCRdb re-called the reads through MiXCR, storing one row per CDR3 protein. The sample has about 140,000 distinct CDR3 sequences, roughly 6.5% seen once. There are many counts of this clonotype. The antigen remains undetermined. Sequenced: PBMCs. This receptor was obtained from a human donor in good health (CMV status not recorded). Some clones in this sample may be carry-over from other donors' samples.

In DNA, the CDR3 is TGTGCCAGCAATTGGAACACTGAAGCTTTCTTT. Translation gives CASNWNTEAFF. The chain recombines TRBV6-2 or TRBV6-3 with TRBJ1-1; D is undetermined. Trimming left V 7 bases short and J 1 base short, with 4 bases between. The CDR3 loop spans 11 amino acids. Per germline, CDR1 MNHEY and CDR2 SVGEGT.